A selection of T cell receptor beta chains follows, all from one sample in a study of OX40 agonist ivuxolimab in advanced cancers. TCRdb's copy holds only in-frame clones and misses some; the assay was immunoSEQ multiplex PCR. The data contain around 85,000 clones, about 89% of them singletons. The material was CD4+ or CD8+ T cells sorted from blood, obtained in a trial of the OX40 agonist ivuxolimab. Every receptor here comes from an adult with an advanced solid tumor such as melanoma, head and neck, liver or kidney cancer. Both conserved end residues are part of each CDR3. A D gene is named only where the DNA matches it firmly.

v_call d_call cdr3_aa
TRBV7-2 . CASRWQTNSPLHF
TRBV6-1 . CASRGTGVSNQPQHF
TRBV18 TRBD1 CASSPVGTGFTGANVLTF
TRBV28 . CASSFGDMNTEAFF
TRBV2 TRBD1 CASSEDRGLAKNIQYF
TRBV9 TRBD1 CASSVSLGQGDRYGYTF
TRBV2 . CASSGTDPLSGNTIYF
TRBV27 . CASSLGGFSGNTIYF
TRBV7-9 . CASSFKGPNYGYTF
TRBV7-2 TRBD1 CASSSRWGQGAEQYF